Each of the 13 T cell receptor beta chains below was sequenced from the same sample in a study of early T cells in non-severe SARS-CoV-2 infection. TCRdb re-analysed the 5' RACE reads in MiXCR, keeping a single row per CDR3 protein. The sample includes around 35,000 distinct CDR3 sequences, 6.3% seen only once; the top ten take approximately 6%. Sequencing used whole blood. The source is an adult who was a healthcare worker with PCR-confirmed SARS-CoV-2 infection or an uninfected control (not recorded which).

This clonotype was counted at least ten times. V is TRBV15 and J is TRBJ2-7; weak D call: TRBD2 (5 bases). Germline V gives CDR1 LNHNV, CDR2 YYDKDF (reference sequence). Trimming removed 1 base from V and 10 bases from J, with 11 bases in between. CDR3 size: 12 residues. In DNA, the CDR3 is TGTGCCACCAGCAGAGGGGTCGCTAGCCAGTACTTC. It yields the protein CATSRGVASQYF.

This clonotype was seen ten or more times. V gene TRBV7-6 combines with J gene TRBJ2-7, with 7 bases lining up with TRBD2. The CDR3 is 19 residues long. The V gene's germline CDR1 is SGHVS and CDR2 FNYEAQ. J lost 2 bases, V lost 3 bases, and 19 bases had no gene match. The CDR3 nucleotides are TGTGCCAGCAGCTTTTCCACGCAAAATAGACTAGCTGATACCTACGAGCAGTACTTC. Translation gives CASSFSTQNRLADTYEQYF.

This clonotype was found many times. The chain recombines TRBV27 with TRBJ2-3, with 10 bases matching TRBD2. The CDR3 has 14 residues. Germline CDR1 reads MNHEY; CDR2 reads SMNVEV (reference sequence). The V segment lost 3 bases and the J segment 6 bases; nucleotides outside the gene matches: 3. The CDR3 region has the DNA TGTGCCAGCAGTTTCGGACTAGCGGTGGATACGCAGTATTTT. This sequence encodes CASSFGLAVDTQYF.

This clonotype came up a few times. The V gene is TRBV6-5, the J gene TRBJ1-1; D ambiguous. The germline V gene encodes CDR1 MNHEY and CDR2 SVGAGI. This CDR3 has 12 residues. Trimming removed 10 bases at V and 0 bases at J, with 9 bases between. The CDR3 reads CATGRLNTEAFF. The CDR3 DNA follows: TGTGCCACCGGACGGCTGAACACTGAAGCTTTCTTT.

Only a few counts were recorded for this clonotype. This rearrangement joins TRBV29-1 to TRBJ2-3; D is uncertain. Looked up from germline, CDR1 is SQVTM and CDR2 is ANQGSEA. This CDR3 is 9 amino acids long. V was trimmed by 4 bases and J by 5 bases, leaving 1 base between them. CDR3 sequence reads: CSVGDTQYF. CDR3 coding DNA: TGCAGCGTTGGAGATACGCAGTATTTT.

The chain joins TRBV3-1 to TRBJ2-3, with TRBD2 identical over 9 bases. The CDR3 spans 16 residues. Germline values: CDR1 LGHDT, CDR2 YNNKEL (reference sequence). The V gene end was trimmed by 4 bases and the J gene end by 4 bases; junction bases not matched to a gene: 9. The CDR3 nucleotides read TGTGCCAGCAGCCCCCAAGCGGGAGGATCGGCAGATACGCAGTATTTT. Its protein is CASSPQAGGSADTQYF.

At least ten counts were recorded for this clonotype. This rearrangement joins TRBV20-1 to TRBJ2-1; 10 bases are a match to TRBD2. Germline values: CDR1 DFQATT, CDR2 SNEGSKA (reference sequence). This CDR3 is 14 amino acids long. The chain's CDR3 is CRAISGRSYNEQFF. The CDR3, as DNA: TGCAGAGCCATTAGCGGGAGGTCCTACAATGAGCAGTTCTTC.

Many counts were recorded for this clonotype. The chain links TRBV28 to TRBJ2-3, with D possibly TRBD1 on 6 matching bases. Trimming shortened V by 1 base and J by 0 bases, and 14 bases separated the two germline ends. Germline CDR1 reads MDHEN; CDR2 reads SYDVKM. CDR3 length equals 17 residues. The CDR3 loop is CASSLLGTLSSTDTQYF. In DNA form, the CDR3 reads TGTGCCAGCAGTTTATTAGGGACACTATCTAGCACAGATACGCAGTATTTT.

V is TRBV2 and J is TRBJ1-1; D is unresolved. With 6 bases removed from V and 1 base from J, the gap between germline ends came to 9 bases. In germline, CDR1 is SNHLY, CDR2 FYNNEI. The CDR3 contains 13 residues. Written as DNA, the CDR3 is TGTGCCAGCAGCGGAAGAGGGAACACTGAAGCTTTCTTT. Encoded protein: CASSGRGNTEAFF.

The sample holds many counts of this clonotype. The J gene is TRBJ2-1, the V gene TRBV4-1; D is tentatively TRBD1 or TRBD2 (6 bases each). Looked up from germline, CDR1 is MGHRA and CDR2 is YSYEKL. CDR3 length equals 16 residues. V shed 6 bases and J shed 1 base, with 16 bases lying between them. This chain's CDR3 is CASRSVGGRSYNEQFF. In nucleotides, the CDR3 is TGCGCCAGCAGATCCGTTGGGGGGCGTTCCTACAATGAGCAGTTCTTC.

The chain employs TRBV9 and TRBJ2-1; 9 nucleotides align to TRBD2. Germline V gene lookup returns CDR1 SGDLS and CDR2 YYNGEE. V lost 3 bases to trimming and J lost 2 bases; unmatched junction nucleotides: 6. The CDR3 runs 16 residues. CDR3 protein: CASSDSGRGAYNEQFF. The CDR3 coding sequence is TGTGCCAGCAGCGATAGCGGGAGAGGCGCCTACAATGAGCAGTTCTTC.

This clonotype was seen a handful of times. This sequence joins TRBV19 and TRBJ1-5, with 11 bases that match TRBD1. The CDR3 extends over 18 amino acids. V shed 6 bases and J 2 bases; nucleotides not matched to a gene: 12. The germline CDR1 and CDR2 sequences are LNHDA and SQIVND (reference sequence). CDR3 coding DNA: TGTGCCAGTAGCCCACACGGACAGGGGGCAAGTGGCAATCAGCCCCAGCATTTT. Its translation is CASSPHGQGASGNQPQHF.

This clonotype was picked up many times. The chain uses TRBV6-2 or TRBV6-3 and TRBJ2-3, with TRBD2 matching over 7 bases. Trimming at V came to 6 bases and at J to 2 bases, leaving 8 bases not matched to a gene. Germline CDR1 MNHEY, CDR2 SVGEGT. The CDR3 is made up of 15 amino acids. As DNA, the CDR3 is TGTGCCAGCAGCGGTTTCGGGAGGCCCACAGATACGCAGTATTTT. Translated, it gives CASSGFGRPTDTQYF.